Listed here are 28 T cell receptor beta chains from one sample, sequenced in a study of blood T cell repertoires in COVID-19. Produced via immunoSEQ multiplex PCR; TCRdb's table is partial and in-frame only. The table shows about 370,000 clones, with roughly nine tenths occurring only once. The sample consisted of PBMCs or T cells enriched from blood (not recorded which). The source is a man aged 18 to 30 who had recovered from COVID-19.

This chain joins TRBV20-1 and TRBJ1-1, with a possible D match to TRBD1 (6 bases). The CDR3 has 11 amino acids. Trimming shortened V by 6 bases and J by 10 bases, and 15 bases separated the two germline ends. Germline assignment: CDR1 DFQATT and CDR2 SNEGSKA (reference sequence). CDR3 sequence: CSAPQGMRAFF. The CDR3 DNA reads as TGCAGTGCGCCACAGGGTATGAGAGCTTTCTTT.

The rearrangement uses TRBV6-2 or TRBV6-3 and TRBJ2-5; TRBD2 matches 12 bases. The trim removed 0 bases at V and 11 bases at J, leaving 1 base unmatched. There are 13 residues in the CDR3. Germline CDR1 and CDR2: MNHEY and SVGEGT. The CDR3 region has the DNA TGTGCCAGCAGTTACTCTCTAGCGGGGGGGCAGTACTTC. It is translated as CASSYSLAGGQYF.

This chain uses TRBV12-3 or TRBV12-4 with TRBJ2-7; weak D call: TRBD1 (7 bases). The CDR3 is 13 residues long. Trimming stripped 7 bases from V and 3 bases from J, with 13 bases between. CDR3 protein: CASTSQGGYEQYF. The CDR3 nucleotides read TGTGCCAGCACCTCTCAGGGGGGCTACGAGCAGTACTTC.

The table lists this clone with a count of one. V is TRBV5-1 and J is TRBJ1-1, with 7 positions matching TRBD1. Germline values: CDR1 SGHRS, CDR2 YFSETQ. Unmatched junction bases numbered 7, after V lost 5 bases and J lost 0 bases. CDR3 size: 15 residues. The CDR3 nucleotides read TGCGCCAGCAGACCGGGACAGACCATGAACACTGAAGCTTTCTTT. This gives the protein CASRPGQTMNTEAFF.

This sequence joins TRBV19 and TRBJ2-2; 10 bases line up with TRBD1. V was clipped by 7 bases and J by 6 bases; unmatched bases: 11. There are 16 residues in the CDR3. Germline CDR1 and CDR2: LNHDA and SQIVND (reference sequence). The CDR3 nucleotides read TGTGCCAGTACAGACACCTGGGACAGGGGATCCGGGGAGCTGTTTTTT. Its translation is CASTDTWDRGSGELFF.

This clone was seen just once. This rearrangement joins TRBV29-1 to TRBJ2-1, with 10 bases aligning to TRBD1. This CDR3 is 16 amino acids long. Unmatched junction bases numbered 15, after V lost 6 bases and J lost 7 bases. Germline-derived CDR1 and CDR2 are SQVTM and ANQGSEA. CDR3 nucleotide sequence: TGCAGCGTCCTAATAGGGGGGACAGGGGTCTTGAATGAGCAGTTCTTC. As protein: CSVLIGGTGVLNEQFF.

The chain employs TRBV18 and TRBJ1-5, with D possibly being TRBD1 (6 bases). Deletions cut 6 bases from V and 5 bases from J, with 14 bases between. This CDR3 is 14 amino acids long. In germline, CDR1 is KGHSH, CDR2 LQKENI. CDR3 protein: CASSAQGQDQPQHF. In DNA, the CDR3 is TGTGCCAGCTCTGCCCAGGGGCAAGATCAGCCCCAGCATTTT. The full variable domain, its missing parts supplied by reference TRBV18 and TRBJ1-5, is NAGVMQNPRHLVRRRGQEARLRCSPMKGHSHVYWYRQLPEEGLKFMVYLQKENIIDESGMPKERFSAEFPKEGPSILRIQQVVRGDSAAYFCASSAQGQDQPQHFGDGTRLSIL.

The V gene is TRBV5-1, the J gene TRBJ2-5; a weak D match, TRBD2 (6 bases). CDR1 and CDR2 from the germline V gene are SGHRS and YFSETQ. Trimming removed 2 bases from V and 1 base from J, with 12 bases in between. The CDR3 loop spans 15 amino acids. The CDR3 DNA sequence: TGCGCCAGCAGCTTTGTTCTGGAGGGCCAAGAGACCCAGTACTTC. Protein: CASSFVLEGQETQYF.

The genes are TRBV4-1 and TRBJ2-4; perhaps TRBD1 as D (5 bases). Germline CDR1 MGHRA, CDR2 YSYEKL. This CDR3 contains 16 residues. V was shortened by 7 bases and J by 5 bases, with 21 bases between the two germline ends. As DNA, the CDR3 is TGCGCCAGCACCCCCCGGACATCGGGTCCCGAAAACATTCAGTACTTC. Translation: CASTPRTSGPENIQYF.

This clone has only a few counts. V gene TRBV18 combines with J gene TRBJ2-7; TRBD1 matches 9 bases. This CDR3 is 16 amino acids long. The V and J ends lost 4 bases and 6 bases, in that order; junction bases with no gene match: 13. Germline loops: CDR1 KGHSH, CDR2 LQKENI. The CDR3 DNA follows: TGTGCCAGCTCACGACAGACCCCGGGACAGGGCTCCGAGCAGTACTTC. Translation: CASSRQTPGQGSEQYF.

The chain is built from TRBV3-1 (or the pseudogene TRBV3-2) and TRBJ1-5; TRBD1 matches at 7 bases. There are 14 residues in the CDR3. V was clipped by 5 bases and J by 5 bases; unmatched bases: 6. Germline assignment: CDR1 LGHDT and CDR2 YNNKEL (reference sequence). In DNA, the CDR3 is TGTGCCAGCAGCAGGGGGCATCGTGATCAGCCCCAGCATTTT. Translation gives CASSRGHRDQPQHF.

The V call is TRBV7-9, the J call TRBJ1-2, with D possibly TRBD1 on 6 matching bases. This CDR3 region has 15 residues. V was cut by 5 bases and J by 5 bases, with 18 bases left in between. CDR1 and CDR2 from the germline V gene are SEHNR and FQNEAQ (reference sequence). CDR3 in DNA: TGTGCCAGCAGCCCTACAGGGTCCGCTGGGTATGGCTACACCTTC. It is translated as CASSPTGSAGYGYTF.

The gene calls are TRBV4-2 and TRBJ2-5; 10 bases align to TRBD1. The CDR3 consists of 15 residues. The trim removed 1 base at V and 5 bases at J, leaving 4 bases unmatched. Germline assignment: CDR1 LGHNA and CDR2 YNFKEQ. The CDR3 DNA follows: TGTGCCAGCAGCCAAGGGGACAGGGGTTCGGAGACCCAGTACTTC. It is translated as CASSQGDRGSETQYF.

CDR3 bases: TGTGCCACCGAATGGGCGGGAAACACCGGGGAGCTGTTTTTT. This translates into CATEWAGNTGELFF. The rearrangement joins TRBV24-1 to TRBJ2-2, with D perhaps matching TRBD2 (6 bases). Trimming shortened V by 9 bases and J by 2 bases, and 12 bases separated the two germline ends. The CDR3 sequence is 14 residues long. Germline CDR1 reads KGHDR; CDR2 reads SFDVKD.

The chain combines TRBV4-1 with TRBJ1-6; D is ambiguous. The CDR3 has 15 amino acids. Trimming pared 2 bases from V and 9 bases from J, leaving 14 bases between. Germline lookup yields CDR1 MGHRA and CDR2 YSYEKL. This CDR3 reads CASSQLPSVSSPLHF. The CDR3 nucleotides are TGCGCCAGCAGCCAACTCCCTTCGGTGAGTTCACCCCTCCACTTT.

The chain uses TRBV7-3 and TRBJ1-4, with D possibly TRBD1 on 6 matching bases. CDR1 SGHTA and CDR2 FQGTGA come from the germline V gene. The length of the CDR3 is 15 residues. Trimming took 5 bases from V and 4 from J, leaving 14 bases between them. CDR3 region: CASSPPGQNNEKLFF. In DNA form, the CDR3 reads TGTGCCAGCAGCCCACCGGGACAAAATAATGAAAAACTGTTTTTT.

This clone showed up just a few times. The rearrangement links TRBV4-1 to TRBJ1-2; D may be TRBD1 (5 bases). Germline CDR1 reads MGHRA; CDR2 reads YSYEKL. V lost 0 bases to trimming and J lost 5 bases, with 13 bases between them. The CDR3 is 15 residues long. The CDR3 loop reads CASSQEGGDLYGYTF. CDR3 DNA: TGCGCCAGCAGCCAAGAGGGGGGGGACCTATATGGCTACACCTTC.

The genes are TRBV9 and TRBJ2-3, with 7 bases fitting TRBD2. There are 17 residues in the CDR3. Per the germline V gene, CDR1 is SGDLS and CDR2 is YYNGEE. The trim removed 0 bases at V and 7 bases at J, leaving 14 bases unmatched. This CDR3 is CASSVGSLRSGINTQYF. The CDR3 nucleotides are TGTGCCAGCAGCGTAGGTTCTTTGCGGAGCGGGATTAATACGCAGTATTTT.

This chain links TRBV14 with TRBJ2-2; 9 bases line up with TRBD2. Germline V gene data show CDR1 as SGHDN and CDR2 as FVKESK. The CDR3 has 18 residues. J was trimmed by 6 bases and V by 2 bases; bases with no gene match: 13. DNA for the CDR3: TGTGCCAGCAGCCAAAGTCTGTGGACTAGCGAGGGGGCCGGGGAGCTGTTTTTT. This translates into CASSQSLWTSEGAGELFF.

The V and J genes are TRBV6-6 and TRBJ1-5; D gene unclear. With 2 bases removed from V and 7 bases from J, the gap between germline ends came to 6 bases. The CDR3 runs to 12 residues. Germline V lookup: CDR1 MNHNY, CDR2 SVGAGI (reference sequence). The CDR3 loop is CASSYGQQPQHF. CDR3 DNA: TGTGCCAGCAGTTACGGGCAGCAGCCCCAGCATTTT.

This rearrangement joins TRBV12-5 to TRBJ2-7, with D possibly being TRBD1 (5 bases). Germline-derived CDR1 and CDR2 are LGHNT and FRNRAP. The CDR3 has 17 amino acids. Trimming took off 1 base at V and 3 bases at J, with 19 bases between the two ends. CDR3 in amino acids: CASGLAQLDSPYYEQYF. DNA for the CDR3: TGTGCTAGTGGTTTGGCGCAGCTCGACAGCCCCTACTACGAGCAGTACTTC.

The CDR3 DNA is TGTGCCAGCAGCGTCTCCCAGGCGACTAATACGCAGTATTTT. Its protein product is CASSVSQATNTQYF. The chain employs TRBV9 and TRBJ2-3; the D gene is possibly TRBD2 (5 bases). V was cut by 2 bases and J by 7 bases, with 14 bases left in between. This CDR3 has 14 amino acids. Germline CDR1 is SGDLS and CDR2 is YYNGEE.

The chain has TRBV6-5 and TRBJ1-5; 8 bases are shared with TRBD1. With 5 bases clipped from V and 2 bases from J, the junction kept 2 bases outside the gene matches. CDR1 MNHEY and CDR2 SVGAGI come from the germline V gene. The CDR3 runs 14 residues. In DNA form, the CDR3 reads TGTGCCAGCAGTCCAGGGGGCGGCAATCAGCCCCAGCATTTT. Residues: CASSPGGGNQPQHF.

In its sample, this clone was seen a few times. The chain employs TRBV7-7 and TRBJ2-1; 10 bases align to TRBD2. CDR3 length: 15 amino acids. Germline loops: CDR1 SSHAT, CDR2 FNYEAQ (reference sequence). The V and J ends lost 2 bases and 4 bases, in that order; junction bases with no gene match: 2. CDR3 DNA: TGTGCCAGCAGCTTATTAGCGGGGGGTTACAATGAGCAGTTCTTC. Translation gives CASSLLAGGYNEQFF. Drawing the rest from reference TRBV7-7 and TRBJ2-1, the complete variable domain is GAGVSQSPRYKVTKRGQDVTLRCDPISSHATLYWYQQALGQGPEFLTYFNYEAQPDKSGLPSDRFSAERPEGSISTLTIQRTEQRDSAMYRCASSLLAGGYNEQFFGPGTRLTVL.

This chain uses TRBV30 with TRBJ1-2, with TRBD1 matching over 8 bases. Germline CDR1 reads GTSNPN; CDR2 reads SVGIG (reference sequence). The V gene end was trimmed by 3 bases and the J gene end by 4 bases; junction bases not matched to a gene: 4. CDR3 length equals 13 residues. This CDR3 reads CAWSAGTGYGYTF. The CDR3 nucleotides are TGTGCCTGGAGCGCCGGGACAGGCTATGGCTACACCTTC. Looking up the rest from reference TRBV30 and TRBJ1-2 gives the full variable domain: SQTIHQWPATLVQPVGSPLSLECTVEGTSNPNLYWYRQAAGRGLQLLFYSVGIGQISSEVPQNLSASRPQDRQFILSSKKLLLSDSGFYLCAWSAGTGYGYTFGSGTRLTVV.

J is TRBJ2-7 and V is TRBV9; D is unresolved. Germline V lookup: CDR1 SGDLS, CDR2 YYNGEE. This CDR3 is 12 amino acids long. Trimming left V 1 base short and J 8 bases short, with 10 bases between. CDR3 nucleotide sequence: TGTGCCAGCAGCGTACTAGATGGAAAGCAGTACTTC. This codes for CASSVLDGKQYF. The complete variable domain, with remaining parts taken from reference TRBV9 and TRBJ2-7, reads DSGVTQTPKHLITATGQRVTLRCSPRSGDLSVYWYQQSLDQGLQFLIQYYNGEERAKGNILERFSAQQFPDLHSELNLSSLELGDSALYFCASSVLDGKQYFGPGTRLTVT.

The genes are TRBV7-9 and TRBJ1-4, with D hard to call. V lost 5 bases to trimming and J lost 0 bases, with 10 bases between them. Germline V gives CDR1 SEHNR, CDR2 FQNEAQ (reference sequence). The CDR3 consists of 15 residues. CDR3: CASSVPSTTNEKLFF. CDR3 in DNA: TGTGCCAGCAGCGTCCCATCAACAACTAATGAAAAACTGTTTTTT.

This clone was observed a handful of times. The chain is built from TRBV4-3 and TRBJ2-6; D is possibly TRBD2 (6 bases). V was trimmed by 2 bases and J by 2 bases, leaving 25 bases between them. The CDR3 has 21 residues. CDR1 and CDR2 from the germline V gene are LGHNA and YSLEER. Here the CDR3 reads CASSQQFRAGTGVTGANVLTF. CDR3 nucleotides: TGCGCCAGCAGCCAACAATTCCGGGCCGGGACGGGGGTTACTGGGGCCAACGTCCTGACTTTC.